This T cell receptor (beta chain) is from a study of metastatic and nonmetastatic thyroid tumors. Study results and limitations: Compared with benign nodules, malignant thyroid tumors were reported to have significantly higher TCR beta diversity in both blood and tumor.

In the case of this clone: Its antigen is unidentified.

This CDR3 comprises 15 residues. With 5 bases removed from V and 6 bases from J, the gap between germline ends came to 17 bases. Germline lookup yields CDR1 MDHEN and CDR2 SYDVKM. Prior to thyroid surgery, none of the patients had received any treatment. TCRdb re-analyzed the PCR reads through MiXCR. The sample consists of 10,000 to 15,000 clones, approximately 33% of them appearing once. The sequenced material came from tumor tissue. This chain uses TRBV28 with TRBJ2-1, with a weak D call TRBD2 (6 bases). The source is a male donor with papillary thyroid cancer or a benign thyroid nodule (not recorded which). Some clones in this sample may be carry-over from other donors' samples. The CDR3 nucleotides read TGTGCCAGCAGTCAATCCGCTAGCGTTCTCAATGAGCAGTTCTTC. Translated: CASSQSASVLNEQFF.